Following are 26 T cell receptor beta chains from one sample sequenced in a study of cytotoxic CD8 clonotypes in ibrutinib-treated CLL. The assay was immunoSEQ multiplex PCR, and TCRdb's table has in-frame clones only and misses some. The sample comprises approximately 160,000 clones, approximately 90% of which are singletons, and 3% rests with the top ten. The sequences come from PBMCs, collected at disease progression, from a patient treated with ibrutinib. The receptors here all came from a human donor with chronic lymphocytic leukemia.

V is TRBV29-1 and J is TRBJ2-7; TRBD1 might be the D (5 bases). V lost 6 bases, J lost 2 bases, and 14 bases lay in between. The CDR3 is 13 amino acids. The germline V gene has CDR1 SQVTM and CDR2 ANQGSEA. This CDR3 reads CSVASGLAYEQYF. The DNA for the CDR3 is TGCAGCGTGGCGTCAGGGTTGGCCTACGAGCAGTACTTC.

This clone showed up just once. The gene calls are TRBV5-1 and TRBJ2-5; 7 positions agree with TRBD2. The CDR3 is made up of 16 amino acids. J was trimmed by 4 bases and V by 4 bases; bases with no gene match: 13. Germline V lookup: CDR1 SGHRS, CDR2 YFSETQ. The CDR3 loop reads CASSRGGSGARETQYF. The CDR3 DNA sequence: TGCGCCAGCAGCCGGGGTGGAAGCGGGGCAAGAGAGACCCAGTACTTC.

This chain connects TRBV28 to TRBJ2-7, with 10 bases identical to TRBD2. The ends lost 4 bases at V and 2 bases at J; junction bases unmatched: 5. The CDR3 runs to 15 residues. Germline lookup yields CDR1 MDHEN and CDR2 SYDVKM. CDR3 DNA sequence: TGTGCCAGCAGTTACCTAGCGGGGGTTACCTACGAGCAGTACTTC. Amino acid sequence: CASSYLAGVTYEQYF.

The gene calls are TRBV28 and TRBJ2-5, with 10 bases that match TRBD1. V was pared by 6 bases and J by 4 bases, with 8 bases of the junction left unmatched. Per germline, CDR1 MDHEN and CDR2 SYDVKM. This CDR3 has 15 amino acids. The CDR3 region is CASRRQGAPRETQYF. In nucleotides, the CDR3 is TGTGCCAGCAGACGACAGGGGGCCCCTCGAGAGACCCAGTACTTC.

The chain combines TRBV6-5 with TRBJ2-7; 9 bases are a match to TRBD1. Germline-derived CDR1 and CDR2 are MNHEY and SVGAGI. This CDR3 spans 13 amino acids. The trim removed 6 bases at V and 3 bases at J, leaving 3 bases unmatched. CDR3: CASSTGGFYEQYF. In nucleotides, the CDR3 is TGTGCCAGCAGCACAGGGGGCTTCTACGAGCAGTACTTC.

The chain uses TRBV28 and TRBJ2-1; D gene unclear. Per germline, CDR1 MDHEN and CDR2 SYDVKM. This CDR3 has 15 amino acids. Between the trimmed V and J ends, which lost 2 bases and 5 bases, there was a span of 13 bases. DNA of the CDR3: TGTGCCAGCAGTTTAAGCTGGCGCACTGACAATGAGCAGTTCTTC. The encoded protein is CASSLSWRTDNEQFF.

V usage is TRBV19 and J usage is TRBJ2-6, with D possibly TRBD1 on 6 matching bases. The germline V and J ends were trimmed by 3 bases and 1 base, with 13 bases remaining between them. The CDR3 covers 17 residues. In germline, CDR1 is LNHDA, CDR2 SQIVND (reference sequence). The CDR3 here is CASSMGAGLSGANVLTF. CDR3 sequence (DNA): TGTGCCAGTAGTATGGGGGCAGGTCTGTCTGGGGCCAACGTCCTGACTTTC. Filled out from reference TRBV19 and TRBJ2-6, the complete variable domain reads DGGITQSPKYLFRKEGQNVTLSCEQNLNHDAMYWYRQDPGQGLRLIYYSQIVNDFQKGDIAEGYSVSREKKESFPLTVTSAQKNPTAFYLCASSMGAGLSGANVLTFGAGSRLTVL.

The CDR3 sequence: CAKKRGHKQGSEGYTF. CDR3 in DNA: TGTGCCAAAAAGCGCGGTCATAAGCAGGGATCGGAGGGCTACACCTTC. The V call is TRBV19, the J call TRBJ1-2; D is perhaps TRBD1 (5 bases). The V gene's germline CDR1 is LNHDA and CDR2 SQIVND (reference sequence). The CDR3 loop spans 16 amino acids. Trimming stripped 10 bases from V and 8 bases from J, with 29 bases between.

As concerns this clone: Sequence at one end of the junction differs from germline and may be a read error. The chain joins TRBV7-7 to TRBJ1-1, with no clear D. Per germline, CDR1 SSHAT and CDR2 FNYEAQ (reference sequence). The CDR3 is 13 amino acids. In nucleotides, the CDR3 is TGTGCTAGCAGCCTAGGTACCGACACTGAAGCTTTCTTT. Encoded protein: CASSLGTDTEAFF.

The rearrangement links TRBV5-1 to TRBJ2-7; 7 bases are shared with TRBD2. Germline loops: CDR1 SGHRS, CDR2 YFSETQ. This CDR3 comprises 15 residues. Unmatched junction bases numbered 6, after V lost 2 bases and J lost 1 base. In nucleotides, the CDR3 is TGCGCCAGCAGCTTCGGAGCGGGATATTCCTACGAGCAGTACTTC. Translating it yields CASSFGAGYSYEQYF.

The chain carries TRBV5-8 and TRBJ1-5; unclear D gene. Germline V gives CDR1 SGHTS, CDR2 YDEGEE. This CDR3 has 13 residues. With 4 bases removed from V and 6 bases from J, the gap between germline ends came to 11 bases. CDR3 in amino acids: CASSATRFQPQHF. As DNA, the CDR3 is TGTGCCAGCAGCGCGACAAGATTTCAGCCCCAGCATTTT.

This sequence joins TRBV19 and TRBJ1-1; the D is unclear. V lost 2 bases to trimming and J lost 5 bases, with 9 bases between them. The CDR3 extends over 13 amino acids. Germline CDR1 is LNHDA and CDR2 is SQIVND (reference sequence). Written as DNA, the CDR3 is TGTGCCAGTAGTATATCCAGAGGGACTGAAGCTTTCTTT. Translation: CASSISRGTEAFF. Full variable domain (outside the CDR3, taken from reference TRBV19 and TRBJ1-1): DGGITQSPKYLFRKEGQNVTLSCEQNLNHDAMYWYRQDPGQGLRLIYYSQIVNDFQKGDIAEGYSVSREKKESFPLTVTSAQKNPTAFYLCASSISRGTEAFFGQGTRLTVV.

The chain recombines TRBV13 with TRBJ2-7; no clear D. Looked up from germline, CDR1 is PRHDT and CDR2 is FYEKMQ (reference sequence). The CDR3 is 13 residues long. Trimming removed 6 bases from V and 0 bases from J, with 9 bases in between. CDR3 sequence: CASRSHNSYEQYF. In DNA, the CDR3 is TGTGCCAGCAGATCTCACAACTCCTACGAGCAGTACTTC. Using reference TRBV13 and TRBJ2-7 for the parts outside the CDR3, the full variable domain is AAGVIQSPRHLIKEKRETATLKCYPIPRHDTVYWYQQGPGQDPQFLISFYEKMQSDKGSIPDRFSAQQFSDYHSELNMSSLELGDSALYFCASRSHNSYEQYFGPGTRLTVT.

The chain is built from TRBV30 and TRBJ1-6; perhaps TRBD1 as D (5 bases). This CDR3 has 14 amino acids. Germline V gene sequence: CDR1 GTSNPN, CDR2 SVGIG (reference sequence). Between the trimmed V and J ends, which lost 2 bases and 6 bases, there was a span of 11 bases. The CDR3 here is CAWSLGGSNSPLHF. DNA for the CDR3: TGTGCCTGGAGTCTGGGGGGTTCTAATTCACCCCTCCACTTT.

The chain recombines TRBV30 with TRBJ2-7; 9 bases match TRBD1. The CDR3 totals 14 residues. After removal of 5 bases from V and 5 bases from J, the junction contained 10 bases not matched to a gene. CDR1 and CDR2 (germline): GTSNPN, SVGIG (reference sequence). The CDR3 loop is CAWGPGQGFHEQYF. The CDR3 bases are TGTGCCTGGGGGCCGGGACAGGGTTTCCACGAGCAGTACTTC.

This clone is a singleton in its sample. The rearrangement joins TRBV5-8 to TRBJ1-2; a possible D gene is TRBD1 (5 bases). The CDR3 covers 12 residues. Looked up from germline, CDR1 is SGHTS and CDR2 is YDEGEE. V was pared by 6 bases and J by 8 bases, with 14 bases between. The CDR3 region has the DNA TGTGCCAGCATCCGAGGGGCCATAGGCTACACCTTC. It translates to CASIRGAIGYTF.

The chain combines TRBV19 with TRBJ1-1; D call uncertain. The CDR3 totals 14 residues. Germline loops: CDR1 LNHDA, CDR2 SQIVND (reference sequence). Trimming removed 3 bases at V and 2 bases at J, with 10 bases between. The CDR3 region is CASSIQQINTEAFF. In DNA, the CDR3 is TGTGCCAGTAGTATTCAACAGATTAACACTGAAGCTTTCTTT.

This clone turned up a few times. The genes are TRBV30 and TRBJ1-3; D remains ambiguous. Trimming pared 8 bases from V and 0 bases from J, leaving 11 bases between. Germline loops: CDR1 GTSNPN, CDR2 SVGIG (reference sequence). There are 13 residues in the CDR3. CDR3 amino acids: CAHTAISGNTIYF. In DNA form, the CDR3 reads TGTGCCCATACAGCAATCTCTGGAAACACCATATATTTT.

This sequence joins TRBV11-2 and TRBJ1-1; TRBD1 is a possible D gene (5 bases). V was cut by 5 bases and J by 5 bases, with 12 bases left in between. Germline V gene lookup returns CDR1 SGHAT and CDR2 FQNNGV. This CDR3 has 13 residues. The CDR3 sequence: CASSTTGGTEAFF. The CDR3 coding sequence is TGTGCCAGCAGCACCACGGGGGGGACTGAAGCTTTCTTT.

CDR3 protein: CASSKRLRTLRVDEQYF. For the CDR3, the DNA is TGTGCCAGCAGTAAGAGACTGCGGACCCTGCGGGTCGACGAGCAGTACTTC. V is TRBV27 and J is TRBJ2-7, with a weak D call TRBD2 (5 bases). The CDR3 totals 17 residues. V was shortened by 5 bases and J by 5 bases, with 25 bases between the two germline ends. Germline assignment: CDR1 MNHEY and CDR2 SMNVEV (reference sequence).

This clone occurred a few times. This sequence joins TRBV10-3 and TRBJ2-1; 11 nucleotides match TRBD1. CDR1 is ENHRY and CDR2 is SYGVKD in the germline V gene. The trim removed 8 bases at V and 6 bases at J, leaving 6 bases unmatched. The CDR3 extends over 14 amino acids. The CDR3 DNA is TGTGCCATCTGGGGACAGGGGGATGGCAATGAGCAGTTCTTC. This encodes CAIWGQGDGNEQFF.

V usage is TRBV27 and J usage is TRBJ1-1; 8 nucleotides line up with TRBD1. Looked up from germline, CDR1 is MNHEY and CDR2 is SMNVEV (reference sequence). V trimming: 5 bases; J trimming: 3 bases; junction bases outside the gene matches: 8. The CDR3 extends over 15 amino acids. CDR3 in amino acids: CASSPSGQVYTEAFF. Here the CDR3 DNA reads TGTGCCAGCAGTCCATCGGGACAGGTCTACACTGAAGCTTTCTTT.

The chain employs TRBV2 and TRBJ1-4; the D is unclear. The CDR3 covers 13 residues. V was clipped by 6 bases and J by 2 bases, with 7 bases between them. Germline V gene data show CDR1 as SNHLY and CDR2 as FYNNEI. The CDR3 here is CASRGNTNEKLFF. In DNA form, the CDR3 reads TGTGCCAGCAGAGGGAACACTAATGAAAAACTGTTTTTT.

J is TRBJ2-1 and V is TRBV9; no reliable D call. V was clipped by 4 bases and J by 2 bases, with 16 bases between them. Germline V gives CDR1 SGDLS, CDR2 YYNGEE. The CDR3 has 16 amino acids. The CDR3 spells CASSLTPMGTYNEQFF. Here the CDR3 DNA reads TGTGCCAGCAGCCTGACACCAATGGGGACCTACAATGAGCAGTTCTTC.

The V and J genes are TRBV7-9 and TRBJ1-1, with D perhaps matching TRBD1 (5 bases). The CDR3 is made up of 14 amino acids. Trimming removed 1 base at V and 6 bases at J, with 12 bases between. Germline V gene sequence: CDR1 SEHNR, CDR2 FQNEAQ (reference sequence). CDR3 region: CASSLVAVGAEAFF. The CDR3 DNA is TGTGCCAGCAGCTTAGTAGCCGTGGGGGCTGAAGCTTTCTTT.

V gene TRBV4-2 combines with J gene TRBJ2-4; tentatively, D is TRBD1 or TRBD2 (5 bases each). Germline loops: CDR1 LGHNA, CDR2 YNFKEQ. Trimming stripped 1 base from V and 5 bases from J, with 9 bases between. CDR3 size: 14 residues. The CDR3 is CASSQVLGENIQYF. The CDR3 bases are TGTGCCAGCAGCCAAGTCCTGGGGGAAAACATTCAGTACTTC.